The sequence of this T cell receptor beta chain was determined in a study of T cells in Graves' hyperthyroidism and ophthalmopathy. Study findings and constraints: For ophthalmopathy, model prediction preceded onset by a median roughly 6.3 months.

Germline V lookup: CDR1 MRHNA, CDR2 SNTAGT. Deletions cut 5 bases from V and 0 bases from J, with 15 bases between. This CDR3 has 16 residues. Amplified regions were TCR beta CDR3 sequences from RNA transcripts. Researchers ran a first-round RT-PCR on the TCR CDR3 using the HTBI primer set. TCRdb reprocessed the multiplex PCR reads with MiXCR, giving one entry per CDR3 protein. Of 500,000 to 750,000 distinct CDR3 sequences listed, approximately 15% are singletons. The count of this clonotype is one. Its antigen remains unidentified. Patients were excluded for uncontrolled infection, other autoimmune disease, pregnancy or lactation.

This chain uses TRBV6-4 with TRBJ2-3; perhaps TRBD2 as D (6 bases). This TCR came from a woman aged 30 to 39 with Graves' hyperthyroidism. Sequencing was done on a sample of blood. The DNA of the CDR3 is TGTGCCAGCAGTATCGGGGACTCCACTAGCACAGATACGCAGTATTTT. This sequence encodes CASSIGDSTSTDTQYF.